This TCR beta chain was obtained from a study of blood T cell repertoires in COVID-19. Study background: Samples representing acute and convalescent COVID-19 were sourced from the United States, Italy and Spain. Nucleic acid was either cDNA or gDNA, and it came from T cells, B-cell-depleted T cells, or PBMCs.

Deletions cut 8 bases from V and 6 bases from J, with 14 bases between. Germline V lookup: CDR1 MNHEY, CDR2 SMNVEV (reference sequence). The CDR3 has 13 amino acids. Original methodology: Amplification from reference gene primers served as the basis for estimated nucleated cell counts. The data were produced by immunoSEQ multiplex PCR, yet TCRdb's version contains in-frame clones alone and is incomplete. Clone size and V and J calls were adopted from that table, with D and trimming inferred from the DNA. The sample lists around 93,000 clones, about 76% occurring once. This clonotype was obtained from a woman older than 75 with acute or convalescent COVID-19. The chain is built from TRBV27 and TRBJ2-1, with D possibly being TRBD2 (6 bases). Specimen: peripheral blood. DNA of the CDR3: TGTGCCAGCGGAAGACTAGTCCCCAATGAGCAGTTCTTC. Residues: CASGRLVPNEQFF.